This T cell receptor (beta chain) was obtained from a study of cytomegalovirus exposure and HLA in healthy donors. Study results and limitations: The likely explanation for a cluster of highly shared sequence variants was sequencing artifact.

As for this clone: Its matching antigen is unknown.

Trimming took off 5 bases at V and 8 bases at J, with 12 bases between the two ends. The germline gives CDR1 MNHEY, CDR2 SMNVEV (reference sequence). The CDR3 length is 12 residues. Both 60 Vbeta primers and 13 Jbeta primers went into the PCR. Sequenced by immunoSEQ multiplex PCR; TCRdb stores in-frame clones only, minus some. The data show around 150,000 clones, over 65% seen once. The V gene is TRBV27, the J gene TRBJ1-2, with D maybe TRBD1 (5 bases). The sequence was collected from a woman aged 40-49 years in good health and CMV-seronegative. Sequencing was carried out using PBMCs. The CDR3, as DNA: TGTGCCAGCAGTCCCGGACATGGCGGCTACACCTTC. This translates into CASSPGHGGYTF.